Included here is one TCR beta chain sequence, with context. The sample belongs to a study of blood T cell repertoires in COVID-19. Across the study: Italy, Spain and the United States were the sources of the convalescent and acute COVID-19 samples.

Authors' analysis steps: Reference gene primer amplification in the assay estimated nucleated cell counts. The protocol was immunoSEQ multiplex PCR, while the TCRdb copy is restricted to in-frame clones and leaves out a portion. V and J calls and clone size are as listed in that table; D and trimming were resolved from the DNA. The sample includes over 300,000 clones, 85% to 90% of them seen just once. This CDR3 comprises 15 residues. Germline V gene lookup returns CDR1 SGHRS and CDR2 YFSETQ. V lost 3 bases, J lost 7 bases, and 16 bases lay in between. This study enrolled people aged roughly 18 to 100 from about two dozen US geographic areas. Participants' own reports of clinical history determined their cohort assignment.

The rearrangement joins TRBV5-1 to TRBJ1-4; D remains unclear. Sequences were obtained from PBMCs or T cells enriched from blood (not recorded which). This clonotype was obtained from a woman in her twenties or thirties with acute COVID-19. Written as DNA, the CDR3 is TGCGCCAGCAGCTCGACTTTAGGGAGTGGTGAAAAACTGTTTTTT. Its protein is CASSSTLGSGEKLFF.